The 16 T cell receptor beta chains presented below share a single source sample, sequenced in a study of T cells in Graves' hyperthyroidism and ophthalmopathy. TCR beta CDR3 region amplification was performed from RNA transcripts. The HTBI primer set drove a first-round RT-PCR of the TCR CDR3. TCRdb passed the multiplex PCR reads through MiXCR, listing each CDR3 protein once. The repertoire includes some 570,000 distinct CDR3 sequences, 14% of them detected once, and roughly 7.7% sits in the top ten. The specimen was blood. These receptors were taken from a woman aged 18 to 35 with Graves' ophthalmopathy.

The rearrangement uses TRBV19 and TRBJ2-1, with D perhaps TRBD1 (6 bases). Germline CDR1 is LNHDA and CDR2 is SQIVND (reference sequence). V shed 1 base and J shed 4 bases, with 11 bases lying between them. The CDR3 is 15 amino acids. The CDR3 nucleotides read TGTGCCAGTAGTATAGGAACAGGGAATTACAATGAGCAGTTCTTC. It encodes CASSIGTGNYNEQFF.

This clonotype was recorded at least ten times. The V gene is TRBV5-1, the J gene TRBJ2-7, with TRBD2 identical over 7 bases. CDR1 and CDR2 (germline): SGHRS, YFSETQ. This CDR3 is built from 17 residues. The ends lost 0 bases at V and 2 bases at J; junction bases unmatched: 11. The CDR3 DNA follows: TGCGCCAGCAGCTTGGACGGGGGGATAGGGAGGGCCTACGAGCAGTACTTC. Protein product: CASSLDGGIGRAYEQYF.

This clonotype was seen at least ten times. This sequence joins TRBV28 and TRBJ2-7; possible D gene TRBD1, 6 bases. Trimming cost V 5 bases and J 2 bases, with 13 bases left between them. Per the germline V gene, CDR1 is MDHEN and CDR2 is SYDVKM. CDR3 length: 14 residues. For the CDR3, the DNA is TGTGCCAGCAGTCTCCGACAGGTTCCCTACGAGCAGTACTTC. Translating gives CASSLRQVPYEQYF.

In this sample, this clonotype turned up many times. J is TRBJ2-5 and V is TRBV7-2; D might be TRBD1 or TRBD2, each matching 6 bases. V lost 0 bases and J lost 5, with 13 bases in between. This CDR3 is built from 15 residues. The germline CDR1 and CDR2 sequences are SGHTA and FQGNSA. CDR3 nucleotide sequence: TGTGCCAGCAGCTTAGCCCTGAGGGGGGCTGAGACCCAGTACTTC. This translates into CASSLALRGAETQYF.

This clonotype has a handful of counts. The chain couples TRBV14 to TRBJ1-2, with a weak D call TRBD1 (5 bases). Germline CDR1 reads SGHDN; CDR2 reads FVKESK. Trimming took 2 bases from V and 8 from J, leaving 12 bases between them. The CDR3 is made up of 13 amino acids. In DNA form, the CDR3 reads TGTGCCAGCAGCCAAACGGCAGGGAACGGCTACACCTTC. Encoded protein: CASSQTAGNGYTF.

Points on this clonotype: A much more abundant neighbour one base away suggests this may be a read error. The chain recombines TRBV28 with TRBJ2-7; 9 nucleotides match TRBD1. This CDR3 has 14 amino acids. V was clipped by 8 bases and J by 3 bases; unmatched bases: 8. CDR1 is MDHEN, CDR2 SYDVKM, per germline. The CDR3 is CASQTGTGFYEQYF. The CDR3 nucleotides read TGTGCCAGCCAAACCGGGACAGGGTTCTACGAGCAGTACTTC. Drawing the rest from reference TRBV28 and TRBJ2-7, the complete variable domain is DVKVTQSSRYLVKRTGEKVFLECVQDMDHENMFWYRQDPGLGLRLIYFSYDVKMKEKGDIPEGYSVSREKKERFSLILESASTNQTSMYLCASQTGTGFYEQYFGPGTRLTVT.

There are many counts of this clonotype. This sequence joins TRBV5-1 and TRBJ1-1; D call uncertain. The CDR3 covers 13 residues. Per the germline V gene, CDR1 is SGHRS and CDR2 is YFSETQ. Trimming removed 0 bases at V and 3 bases at J, with 6 bases between. The CDR3 nucleotides read TGCGCCAGCAGCTTGGACTTCGACACTGAAGCTTTCTTT. Translated, it gives CASSLDFDTEAFF. Supplemented by reference TRBV5-1 and TRBJ1-1, the full variable domain reads KAGVTQTPRYLIKTRGQQVTLSCSPISGHRSVSWYQQTPGQGLQFLFEYFSETQRNKGNFPGRFSGRQFSNSRSEMNVSTLELGDSALYLCASSLDFDTEAFFGQGTRLTVV.

The table lists this clonotype with many counts. V gene TRBV7-2 combines with J gene TRBJ2-6, with D perhaps matching TRBD2 (6 bases). V was clipped by 0 bases and J by 0 bases, with 9 bases between them. The CDR3 has 17 amino acids. Germline V lookup: CDR1 SGHTA, CDR2 FQGNSA. The CDR3 here is CASSLAGTYSGANVLTF. The CDR3 coding sequence is TGTGCCAGCAGCTTAGCCGGGACTTACTCTGGGGCCAACGTCCTGACTTTC.

The chain has TRBV11-2 and TRBJ2-7; no reliable D call. Trimming pared 9 bases from V and 6 bases from J, leaving 12 bases between. Looked up from germline, CDR1 is SGHAT and CDR2 is FQNNGV. There are 11 residues in the CDR3. CDR3 DNA sequence: TGTGCCAGTAGTATCGGGCTCGAGCAGTACTTC. This codes for CASSIGLEQYF.

This clonotype showed up many times. This chain uses TRBV7-8 with TRBJ2-1; 12 bases fit TRBD2. The germline gives CDR1 SGHVS, CDR2 FQNEAQ. Germline trimming cut 6 bases from V and 10 bases from J; bases unmatched to any gene: 13. This CDR3 comprises 16 residues. The CDR3 DNA reads TGTGCCAGCAGTTCGATTCCGGGACTAGCGGGTGGAGAGCAGTTCTTC. Translation gives CASSSIPGLAGGEQFF. The variable domain in full, with the rest retrieved from reference TRBV7-8 and TRBJ2-1, is GAGVSQSPRYKVAKRGQDVALRCDPISGHVSLFWYQQALGQGPEFLTYFQNEAQLDKSGLPSDRFFAERPEGSVSTLKIQRTQQEDSAVYLCASSSIPGLAGGEQFFGPGTRLTVL.

The genes are TRBV20-1 and TRBJ1-3; D unresolved. V was cut by 1 base and J by 3 bases, with 16 bases left in between. There are 16 residues in the CDR3. Germline V CDR1 and CDR2: DFQATT, SNEGSKA (reference sequence). The CDR3 loop is CSARGRAASNGNTIYF. The CDR3 nucleotides read TGCAGTGCTAGAGGCCGAGCGGCATCAAATGGAAACACCATATATTTT.

The CDR3 here is CASSERGQANQPQHF. For the CDR3, the DNA is TGTGCCAGCAGTGAACGGGGACAGGCTAATCAGCCCCAGCATTTT. This rearrangement joins TRBV6-1 to TRBJ1-5; TRBD1 agrees at 8 bases. The CDR3 runs 15 residues. The V segment lost 2 bases and the J segment 4 bases; nucleotides outside the gene matches: 4. Germline loops: CDR1 MNHNS, CDR2 SASEGT.

This clonotype was seen only a few times. This chain joins TRBV6-5 and TRBJ1-5; D is uncertain. The germline CDR1 and CDR2 sequences are MNHEY and SVGAGI. The CDR3 sequence is 16 residues long. Trimming removed 0 bases from V and 1 base from J, with 10 bases in between. This CDR3 reads CASSYSGSASNQPQHF. The DNA for the CDR3 is TGTGCCAGCAGTTACTCGGGATCGGCAAGCAATCAGCCCCAGCATTTT.

This clonotype appeared many times. The J gene is TRBJ2-7, the V gene TRBV7-9; 7 bases align to TRBD1. CDR3 length equals 15 residues. Trimming cost V 5 bases and J 3 bases; bases outside gene matches: 10. From germline, CDR1 is SEHNR and CDR2 FQNEAQ (reference sequence). The chain's CDR3 is CASSHRDRPFYEQYF. DNA of the CDR3: TGTGCCAGCAGCCACCGGGACAGACCATTCTACGAGCAGTACTTC.

At least ten counts were recorded for this clonotype. This rearrangement joins TRBV6-1 to TRBJ1-1; D gene unclear. This CDR3 is built from 14 residues. In germline, CDR1 is MNHNS, CDR2 SASEGT. Trimming cost V 9 bases and J 0 bases, with 14 bases left between them. The DNA of the CDR3 is TGTGCCAGTTCCGGGGAAGGCATGAACACTGAAGCTTTCTTT. It specifies CASSGEGMNTEAFF.

This clonotype was seen only a few times. The gene calls are TRBV6-5 and TRBJ2-2, with D maybe TRBD2 (7 bases). Trimming removed 2 bases from V and 4 bases from J, with 17 bases in between. CDR1 is MNHEY, CDR2 SVGAGI, per germline. The CDR3 length is 17 residues. CDR3 loop: CASSYPPGGPGTGELFF. The CDR3, as DNA: TGTGCCAGCAGTTACCCCCCCGGGGGGCCAGGCACCGGGGAGCTGTTTTTT.